The source of this T cell receptor (beta chain) is a study of T cells expressing NK-cell markers. At the level of the study: CD3+CD56+NKG2C+, CD3+CD56+NKG2C- and CD3+CD56-NKG2C+ T cells, once sorted, supplied the TCR beta repertoires.

Details on this clonotype: Its antigen is as yet unknown.

Study-wide points: As a fraction of CD8+ T cells, dominant NKG2C+ clonotypes reached roughly 1.0-7.5% in a handful of donors. No clear determination of HCMV specificity was made for expanded NKG2C+ T cell clones.

TCRdb re-analyzed the 5' RACE reads; it lists each CDR3 protein once, without DNA. The table for this sample gives roughly 420,000 distinct CDR3 sequences. The receptor's source is a woman between 18 and 70 years old in good health. Sequences were obtained from blood T cells: a sorted CD56 or NKG2C T cell subset, CD4+ or CD8+ T cells, or bulk PBMC T cells (not recorded which).

The CDR3 protein is CSARASFDEQFF. This chain connects TRBV20-1 to TRBJ2-1. Germline CDR1 DFQATT, CDR2 SNEGSKA (reference sequence). The CDR3 sequence is 12 residues long.